This T cell receptor (beta chain) was captured in a study of blood T cell repertoires in COVID-19. Study at large: Spain, Italy and the United States supplied samples that represented acute and convalescent COVID-19.

The participants were between roughly 18 and 89 years old and came from 24 US areas. Profiling relied on immunoSEQ multiplex PCR, and the TCRdb table lists in-frame clones only, not all of them. The sample contains 350,000 or so clones, 86% of which appear only once. The ends were cut back, 5 bases at V and 3 bases at J, with 14 bases in the middle. CDR1 SGHTA and CDR2 FQGNSA come from the germline V gene. The CDR3 has 15 residues. Sequences were obtained from PBMCs or T cells enriched from blood (not recorded which). The J gene is TRBJ1-5, the V gene TRBV7-2; weak D call: TRBD1 (6 bases). This TCR came from a middle-aged woman with acute COVID-19. The CDR3 loop is CASSETGTNNQPQHF. The CDR3 DNA reads as TGTGCCAGCAGCGAAACAGGGACAAACAATCAGCCCCAGCATTTT.